A single sample is the source of the 16 T cell receptor beta chains below, sequenced in a study of identical twins. TCRdb recomputed calls from the 5' RACE reads with MiXCR, one row per CDR3 protein. The table lists fewer than 900,000 distinct CDR3 sequences, 18% of them singletons. A further study also used this sample, focusing on T cells expressing NK-cell markers.

The sequenced material came from PBMCs. Receptors originate from a woman in her late teens or twenties in good health.

This chain connects TRBV12-3 or TRBV12-4 to TRBJ1-1; D remains unclear. V lost 2 bases and J lost 4, with 17 bases in between. This CDR3 is 16 amino acids long. The CDR3 DNA follows: TGTGCCAGCAGTTTAAGTGACTGGGCGCAGAGCACTGAAGCTTTCTTT. This codes for CASSLSDWAQSTEAFF.

J is TRBJ2-5 and V is TRBV7-2, with 7 bases identical to TRBD1. V shed 4 bases, J shed 2 bases, and the junction held 4 bases outside the gene matches. Germline assignment: CDR1 SGHTA and CDR2 FQGNSA. The CDR3 length is 14 residues. CDR3 sequence reads: CASSSLDRQETQYF. Here the CDR3 DNA reads TGTGCCAGCAGCTCTCTGGACAGGCAAGAGACCCAGTACTTC.

The sample holds a few counts of this clonotype. The gene calls are TRBV5-6 and TRBJ2-5; D is perhaps TRBD1 or TRBD2 (5 bases each). V lost 1 base and J lost 6, with 16 bases in between. The CDR3 loop spans 15 amino acids. Germline CDR1 and CDR2: SGHDT and YYEEEE. The CDR3 DNA follows: TGTGCCAGCAGCTTGATCCCAGCAGGGAGAAAGACCCAGTACTTC. This gives the protein CASSLIPAGRKTQYF.

The table lists this clonotype with a few counts. Here the CDR3 reads CASSLSGNPTDTQYF. CDR3 bases: TGTGCCAGCAGCTTAAGCGGGAATCCCACAGATACGCAGTATTTT. The chain uses TRBV5-6 and TRBJ2-3, with TRBD2 matching over 7 bases. The CDR3 has 15 residues. Per the germline V gene, CDR1 is SGHDT and CDR2 is YYEEEE. J lost 2 bases, V lost 2 bases, and 5 bases had no gene match.

The V and J genes are TRBV4-1 and TRBJ2-7; D perhaps matches TRBD1 (6 bases). Germline loops: CDR1 MGHRA, CDR2 YSYEKL. The CDR3 is 16 residues long. The V end was cut by 4 bases, the J end by 2 bases, with 18 bases between. CDR3: CASSPESGQGTYEQYF. The DNA for the CDR3 is TGCGCCAGCAGCCCAGAGAGTGGGCAGGGGACCTACGAGCAGTACTTC.

The chain uses TRBV7-6 and TRBJ2-2; TRBD2 is a possible D gene (5 bases). This CDR3 comprises 15 residues. Trimming took off 5 bases at V and 3 bases at J, with 13 bases between the two ends. CDR1 is SGHVS and CDR2 is FNYEAQ in the germline V gene. The CDR3 reads CASSLGSADTGELFF. Here the CDR3 DNA reads TGTGCCAGCAGCCTCGGTAGCGCTGACACCGGGGAGCTGTTTTTT.

This sequence joins TRBV30 and TRBJ2-2; 8 positions match TRBD2. Trimming at V came to 4 bases and at J to 3 bases, leaving 13 bases not matched to a gene. The CDR3 runs 17 residues. Per germline, CDR1 GTSNPN and CDR2 SVGIG (reference sequence). CDR3 protein: CAWTKTSAILDTGELFF. In DNA, the CDR3 is TGTGCCTGGACTAAGACTAGCGCCATCCTGGACACCGGGGAGCTGTTTTTT.

This rearrangement joins TRBV20-1 to TRBJ2-2, with TRBD2 matching 12 bases. The trim removed 0 bases at V and 4 bases at J, leaving 6 bases unmatched. Germline-derived CDR1 and CDR2 are DFQATT and SNEGSKA (reference sequence). CDR3 size: 17 residues. Here the CDR3 reads CSARDVLAGGPTGELFF. The CDR3 nucleotides read TGCAGTGCTAGAGATGTACTAGCGGGAGGTCCCACCGGGGAGCTGTTTTTT.

Only a few counts were recorded for this clonotype. J is TRBJ2-7 and V is TRBV12-3 or TRBV12-4; TRBD1 might be the D (6 bases). This CDR3 contains 15 residues. The V end lost 5 bases, the J end lost 0 bases, and 14 bases lay between the germline ends. The CDR3 spells CASSRGQGYSYEQYF. In nucleotides, the CDR3 is TGTGCCAGCAGTCGGGGACAAGGCTACTCCTACGAGCAGTACTTC.

In regard to this clonotype: The junction shows a germline mismatch at one end, possibly a read error. The rearrangement joins TRBV4-3 to TRBJ2-1, with TRBD2 identical over 7 bases. This CDR3 spans 15 amino acids. Germline CDR1 is LGHNA and CDR2 is YSLEER. CDR3 sequence: CASRQASGYHNEQFF. The CDR3 DNA reads as TGCGCCAGCAGACAAGCTAGCGGATACCACAATGAGCAGTTCTTC.

This chain uses TRBV5-1 with TRBJ2-3; TRBD2 agrees at 7 bases. The CDR3 is 16 amino acids. Germline V gene data show CDR1 as SGHRS and CDR2 as YFSETQ. Trimming removed 5 bases from V and 1 base from J; junction bases left unmatched: 10. The CDR3 DNA reads TGCGCCAGCAGTTTACTGGCGGGGGATCGCACAGATACGCAGTATTTT. Protein sequence: CASSLLAGDRTDTQYF. The complete variable domain, with remaining parts taken from reference TRBV5-1 and TRBJ2-3, reads KAGVTQTPRYLIKTRGQQVTLSCSPISGHRSVSWYQQTPGQGLQFLFEYFSETQRNKGNFPGRFSGRQFSNSRSEMNVSTLELGDSALYLCASSLLAGDRTDTQYFGPGTRLTVL.

The chain is built from TRBV12-3 or TRBV12-4 and TRBJ2-1; D might be TRBD2 (6 bases). V lost 7 bases and J lost 8, with 24 bases in between. The CDR3 contains 16 residues. For the CDR3, the DNA is TGTGCCAGCATCCTCGGGCCGGGACTCCAAAGGGATGAGCAGTTCTTC. It yields the protein CASILGPGLQRDEQFF.

V usage is TRBV20-1 and J usage is TRBJ2-3, with D unclear. Germline V gives CDR1 DFQATT, CDR2 SNEGSKA (reference sequence). The CDR3 has 14 amino acids. Trimming removed 1 base at V and 2 bases at J, with 10 bases between. CDR3 bases: TGCAGTGCTAGAGTCGGCTTTCTCACAGATACGCAGTATTTT. Its translation: CSARVGFLTDTQYF.

The V and J genes are TRBV7-9 and TRBJ2-2; a possible D gene is TRBD2 (7 bases). This CDR3 spans 15 amino acids. Germline values: CDR1 SEHNR, CDR2 FQNEAQ (reference sequence). Trimming took 5 bases from V and 3 from J, leaving 13 bases between them. The CDR3 sequence: CASSRRGPYTGELFF. The CDR3 coding sequence is TGTGCCAGCAGCCGGCGGGGGCCATACACCGGGGAGCTGTTTTTT.

This chain connects TRBV28 to TRBJ1-1; D call uncertain. V lost 5 bases and J 4 bases, leaving 14 bases between the germline ends. Germline CDR1 is MDHEN and CDR2 is SYDVKM. This CDR3 spans 14 amino acids. The CDR3 sequence is CASSPAGSTTEAFF. Written as DNA, the CDR3 is TGTGCCAGCAGTCCCGCAGGTTCTACCACTGAAGCTTTCTTT.

The chain joins TRBV20-1 to TRBJ2-1; the match to TRBD2 covers 7 bases. The CDR3 is made up of 14 amino acids. Germline V gives CDR1 DFQATT, CDR2 SNEGSKA (reference sequence). Trimming cost V 1 base and J 3 bases; bases outside gene matches: 3. In nucleotides, the CDR3 is TGCAGTGCTAGAGCTCGGGGGGACTACAATGAGCAGTTCTTC. Translating it yields CSARARGDYNEQFF.